This T cell receptor (beta chain) is drawn from a study of shared clonotypes between healthy human individuals. Only Caucasian adults living in Nashville, Tennessee served as donors. CDR1 and CDR2 (germline): ENHRY, SYGVKD. V lost 8 bases and J 8 bases, leaving 14 bases between the germline ends. The CDR3 is 12 amino acids. Findings and limits, study-wide: Sampling used blood alone; tissue repertoires probably differ. Clonotypes shared by all four sorted-subset donors had higher generation probabilities than non-shared clonotypes. Among donors, the sharing of clonotypes was expected to be influenced by sequencing depth.

Sequenced by immunoSEQ multiplex PCR; TCRdb stores in-frame clones only, minus some. The sample gives 2 million to 2.5 million clones, over 90% of which show up once; around 0.4% is in the top ten. For this clone: Its antigen is currently unknown.

The receptor's source is a man younger than 35 in good health. Some clones in this sample may be carry-over from other donors' samples. The V and J genes are TRBV10-3 and TRBJ2-3; D is ambiguous. Sequenced: naive CD4+ T cells from PBMCs. Regarding subset: CD45RA+ positively selected. The CDR3 DNA follows: TGTGCCATCGGTTCGCCTCGGTCTACGCAGTATTTT. The encoded protein is CAIGSPRSTQYF.